This T cell receptor (beta chain) derives from a study of cytomegalovirus exposure and HLA in healthy donors. The study ran its PCR with 60 Vbeta and 13 Jbeta primers. TCRdb's copy holds only in-frame clones and misses some; the assay was immunoSEQ multiplex PCR. The sample holds 100,000 to 150,000 clones, over 70% seen once. Per the germline V gene, CDR1 is SNHLY and CDR2 is FYNNEI. The CDR3 loop spans 15 amino acids. Trimming at V came to 7 bases and at J to 2 bases, leaving 4 bases not matched to a gene. This chain uses TRBV2 with TRBJ2-3; 12 bases fit TRBD2. Material: PBMCs. The sequence derives from a woman aged 45 to 65 in good health and CMV-seropositive. The CDR3 here is CASKTSGSFTDTQYF. The CDR3 nucleotides read TGTGCCAGCAAGACTAGCGGGAGCTTCACAGATACGCAGTATTTT.